The 26 T cell receptor beta chains listed next were all sequenced from one sample in a study of identical twins. MiXCR was run by TCRdb on the 5' RACE reads, yielding one entry per CDR3 protein. Of 350,000 or so distinct CDR3 sequences in the sample, 9% were seen once. Sequenced sample: naive T cells sorted from blood. The receptors stem from a woman aged 45-59 years in good health.

This clonotype was observed a few times. The chain recombines TRBV21-1 with TRBJ2-1; TRBD1 was called by the table and not checked on the DNA. TRBV21-1 counts as a pseudogene. The CDR3 is 13 residues long. CDR3 nucleotide sequence: TGTGCCACCCCTCGGGGGCCCTACAATGAGCAGTTCTTC. This encodes CATPRGPYNEQFF.

This clonotype has at least ten counts. The chain has TRBV4-1 and TRBJ1-2; 11 bases are shared with TRBD1. CDR3 size: 15 residues. After removal of 2 bases from V and 5 bases from J, the junction contained 4 bases not matched to a gene. The germline V gene encodes CDR1 MGHRA and CDR2 YSYEKL. CDR3 sequence: CASSQRTGGWYGYTF. CDR3 DNA: TGCGCCAGCAGCCAAAGGACAGGGGGCTGGTATGGCTACACCTTC.

The gene calls are TRBV4-2 and TRBJ2-2; TRBD2 is a possible D gene (6 bases). V gave up 2 bases and J gave up 7 bases, with 17 bases separating them. Germline V gives CDR1 LGHNA, CDR2 YNFKEQ. The CDR3 is made up of 16 amino acids. The CDR3 DNA follows: TGTGCCAGCAGCCAACAAGTCGGGAGTCTGGACGGGGAGCTGTTTTTT. It yields the protein CASSQQVGSLDGELFF.

The chain links TRBV30 to TRBJ2-1; 8 bases are a match to TRBD1. From germline, CDR1 is GTSNPN and CDR2 SVGIG (reference sequence). This CDR3 contains 14 residues. V lost 4 bases, J lost 9 bases, and 11 bases stayed unmatched. The CDR3 nucleotides read TGTGCCTGGAAGGGGGCACAGGGGGGTGGTGAGCAGTTCTTC. It translates to CAWKGAQGGGEQFF.

This clonotype has only a few counts. The chain links TRBV5-1 to TRBJ2-2; no clear D. The ends were cut back, 4 bases at V and 7 bases at J, with 11 bases in the middle. The CDR3 has 13 residues. In germline, CDR1 is SGHRS, CDR2 YFSETQ. Here the CDR3 DNA reads TGCGCCAGCAGCCCTGGTAAGGGCGGGGAGCTGTTTTTT. It codes for CASSPGKGGELFF.

This clonotype was seen ten or more times. The gene calls are TRBV6-1 and TRBJ2-7; D call uncertain. V was cut by 7 bases and J by 0 bases, with 10 bases left in between. This CDR3 contains 13 residues. Per germline, CDR1 MNHNS and CDR2 SASEGT. CDR3 sequence reads: CASKDKNSYEQYV. The CDR3 DNA reads TGTGCCAGCAAAGACAAGAACTCCTACGAGCAGTACGTC.

Many counts were recorded for this clonotype. The CDR3 DNA follows: TGCAGCGTTGAAGAAAGGGCGGAGAGCACTGAAGCTTTCTTT. Translated, it gives CSVEERAESTEAFF. The V and J genes are TRBV29-1 and TRBJ1-1, with D hard to call. This CDR3 has 14 amino acids. CDR1 and CDR2 (germline): SQVTM, ANQGSEA. Trimming pared 0 bases from V and 4 bases from J, leaving 12 bases between. The full variable domain, rest sourced from reference TRBV29-1 and TRBJ1-1, is SAVISQKPSRDICQRGTSLTIQCQVDSQVTMMFWYRQQPGQSLTLIATANQGSEATYESGFVIDKFPISRPNLTFSTLTVSNMSPEDSSIYLCSVEERAESTEAFFGQGTRLTVV.

This clonotype was seen more than once but under ten times. The CDR3 coding sequence is TGCAGTGCCCAGGACGGAAAACTCTACGAGCAGTACTTC. This encodes CSAQDGKLYEQYF. The rearrangement links TRBV20-1 to TRBJ2-7; D ambiguous. V was trimmed by 6 bases and J by 3 bases, leaving 15 bases between them. The length of the CDR3 is 13 residues. Germline CDR1 and CDR2: DFQATT and SNEGSKA (reference sequence).

The table lists this clonotype with a few counts. J is TRBJ2-3 and V is TRBV3-1; 7 bases align to TRBD2. The CDR3 loop spans 15 amino acids. V dropped 0 bases and J dropped 3; count of bases not matched to a gene: 3. Per the germline V gene, CDR1 is LGHDT and CDR2 is YNNKEL (reference sequence). CDR3 in DNA: TGTGCCAGCAGCCAAGATCTGCGGGGGACAGATACGCAGTATTTT. Amino acid sequence: CASSQDLRGTDTQYF.

There are many counts of this clonotype. The J gene is TRBJ1-6, the V gene TRBV3-1, with D possibly matching TRBD1 (5 bases). V was trimmed by 5 bases and J by 6 bases, leaving 11 bases between them. The CDR3 length is 14 residues. CDR1 is LGHDT, CDR2 YNNKEL, per germline (reference sequence). For the CDR3, the DNA is TGTGCCAGCAGCACCAAGACAGTTAATTCACCCCTCCACTTT. It translates to CASSTKTVNSPLHF. Variable domain in full (rest from reference TRBV3-1 and TRBJ1-6): DTAVSQTPKYLVTQMGNDKSIKCEQNLGHDTMYWYKQDSKKFLKIMFSYNNKELIINETVPNRFSPKSPDKAHLNLHINSLELGDSAVYFCASSTKTVNSPLHFGNGTRLTVT.

This clonotype was counted between two and nine times. The CDR3 DNA follows: TGCGCCAGCAGCAGCCTAGCGGGGAGTTATTTAAATGAGCAGTTCTTC. This sequence encodes CASSSLAGSYLNEQFF. V and J are TRBV5-1 and TRBJ2-1; 9 bases agree with TRBD2. V lost 4 bases to trimming and J lost 7 bases; unmatched junction nucleotides: 12. The germline V gene encodes CDR1 SGHRS and CDR2 YFSETQ. This CDR3 region has 16 residues.

The V gene is TRBV25-1, the J gene TRBJ2-3; 7 nucleotides line up with TRBD2. Germline V gene data show CDR1 as MGHDK and CDR2 as SYGVNS. CDR3 size: 11 residues. V dropped 3 bases and J dropped 9; count of bases not matched to a gene: 0. The CDR3 region is CASSEGGTQYF. CDR3 sequence (DNA): TGTGCCAGCAGTGAGGGGGGGACGCAGTATTTT. Full variable domain (rest looked up from reference TRBV25-1 and TRBJ2-3): EADIYQTPRYLVIGTGKKITLECSQTMGHDKMYWYQQDPGMELHLIHYSYGVNSTEKGDLSSESTVSRIRTEHFPLTLESARPSHTSQYLCASSEGGTQYFGPGTRLTVL.

In its sample, this clonotype was seen a few times. This chain's CDR3 is CSVGTGGEKLFF. For the CDR3, the DNA is TGCAGCGTTGGCACAGGGGGCGAAAAACTGTTTTTT. This chain connects TRBV29-1 to TRBJ1-4; 9 nucleotides match TRBD1. This CDR3 has 12 amino acids. The germline V gene has CDR1 SQVTM and CDR2 ANQGSEA. The junction had 2 bases not matched to a gene; V was cut back by 4 bases and J by 8 bases.

This clonotype has a handful of counts. This rearrangement joins TRBV24-1 to TRBJ2-5; D uncertain. The CDR3 covers 11 residues. CDR1 is KGHDR and CDR2 is SFDVKD in the germline V gene. V shed 4 bases and J shed 5 bases, with 4 bases lying between them. The DNA of the CDR3 is TGTGCCACCAGTGAGTCGGAGACCCAGTACTTC. It codes for CATSESETQYF.

This clonotype came up a few times. The genes are TRBV24-1 and TRBJ2-1; 7 positions match TRBD2. The CDR3 runs 16 residues. With V trimmed by 7 bases and J by 8 bases, 16 bases remained unmatched. Per germline, CDR1 KGHDR and CDR2 SFDVKD. The CDR3 DNA follows: TGTGCCACCAGCGTCCCCGGGAGGTCAGCGATGGATGAGCAGTTCTTC. Its translation is CATSVPGRSAMDEQFF.

The sample holds many counts of this clonotype. V gene TRBV20-1 combines with J gene TRBJ1-4; D call uncertain. Per the germline V gene, CDR1 is DFQATT and CDR2 is SNEGSKA (reference sequence). The V end lost 5 bases, the J end lost 0 bases, and 10 bases lay between the germline ends. The CDR3 spans 14 residues. The CDR3 loop is CSAGLETTNEKLFF. The CDR3 DNA is TGCAGTGCTGGATTGGAAACAACTAATGAAAAACTGTTTTTT.

The chain has TRBV6-5 and TRBJ2-3; no reliable D call. The V gene lost 0 bases and the J gene lost 4 bases, with 14 bases spanning the gap. The CDR3 consists of 16 residues. CDR1 MNHEY and CDR2 SVGAGI come from the germline V gene. The CDR3 loop reads CASSYSSWYISDTQYF. As DNA, the CDR3 is TGTGCCAGCAGTTACTCGTCGTGGTACATATCAGATACGCAGTATTTT.

This clonotype was seen many times. This chain uses TRBV20-1 with TRBJ2-5; 10 nucleotides agree with TRBD1. Losses at the gene ends were 2 bases for V and 7 bases for J; bases not matched to a gene: 10. Germline V gives CDR1 DFQATT, CDR2 SNEGSKA (reference sequence). The CDR3 length is 15 residues. In nucleotides, the CDR3 is TGCAGTGCTAGAACCTCGACAGGGGGCAAGGGGACCCAGTACTTC. It encodes CSARTSTGGKGTQYF.

The table lists this clonotype with a count of one. A single base separates this from a much larger clone, so it may be a read error. The chain joins TRBV29-1 to TRBJ2-5; D not resolved. Trimming cost V 4 bases and J 3 bases, with 15 bases left between them. The CDR3 extends over 14 amino acids. CDR1 is SQVTM and CDR2 is ANQGSEA in the germline V gene. The CDR3 DNA reads TGCAGCGTTGTGATGGCGTCGTCCAAAGAGACCCAGTACTTC. This gives the protein CSVVMASSKETQYF. The full variable domain, with the rest looked up from reference TRBV29-1 and TRBJ2-5, is SAVISQKPSRDICQRGTSLTIQCQVDSQVTMMFWYRQQPGQSLTLIATANQGSEATYESGFVIDKFPISRPNLTFSTLTVSNMSPEDSSIYLCSVVMASSKETQYFGPGTRLLVL.

This clonotype has a handful of counts. This chain uses TRBV9 with TRBJ2-5; D call uncertain. Trimming stripped 0 bases from V and 4 bases from J, with 7 bases between. The CDR3 totals 13 residues. Germline V gives CDR1 SGDLS, CDR2 YYNGEE. Here the CDR3 reads CASSVGARETQYF. The CDR3 nucleotides read TGTGCCAGCAGCGTAGGCGCCAGAGAGACCCAGTACTTC.

A few counts support this clonotype. The chain joins TRBV14 to TRBJ1-3; D not resolved. CDR3 length equals 15 residues. Germline values: CDR1 SGHDN, CDR2 FVKESK. Deletions cut 3 bases from V and 2 bases from J, with 11 bases between. Here the CDR3 reads CASSQVGETGNTIYF. The CDR3 nucleotides are TGTGCCAGCAGCCAGGTGGGAGAGACTGGAAACACCATATATTTT.

A few counts support this clonotype. The gene calls are TRBV25-1 and TRBJ2-5; possibly TRBD2 for D (7 bases). The V gene lost 2 bases and the J gene lost 4 bases, with 11 bases spanning the gap. The CDR3 loop spans 14 amino acids. Germline V gene lookup returns CDR1 MGHDK and CDR2 SYGVNS. For the CDR3, the DNA is TGTGCCAGCAGTGAAAGGGCGGGGGCAGAGACCCAGTACTTC. Translating gives CASSERAGAETQYF.

This clonotype showed up just once. This chain connects TRBV7-4 to TRBJ2-5, with TRBD1 identical over 7 bases. CDR3 length: 14 amino acids. Germline CDR1 and CDR2: SGHVT and SQSDAQ. With V trimmed by 7 bases and J by 10 bases, 15 bases remained unmatched. As DNA, the CDR3 is TGTGCCAGCACCACAAGGGGGCTAGTGAAGATCCAGTACTTC. It yields the protein CASTTRGLVKIQYF.

The chain employs TRBV27 and TRBJ1-2, with 10 bases that match TRBD1. Germline V gene sequence: CDR1 MNHEY, CDR2 SMNVEV (reference sequence). V shed 8 bases, J shed 6 bases, and the junction held 9 bases outside the gene matches. The CDR3 is 14 residues long. The CDR3 nucleotides are TGTGCCAGCTGGGAGAGACAGGGGGCTAATGGCTACACCTTC. It encodes CASWERQGANGYTF.

This clonotype appeared many times. The CDR3 region is CATSRLLSPTDPYNEQFF. The DNA of the CDR3 is TGTGCCACCAGCAGACTGCTGTCCCCGACTGACCCTTACAATGAGCAGTTCTTC. This rearrangement joins TRBV15 to TRBJ2-1; D not resolved. CDR1 is LNHNV, CDR2 YYDKDF, per germline (reference sequence). The length of the CDR3 is 18 residues. V was cut by 2 bases and J by 4 bases, with 21 bases left in between.

Ten or more counts support this clonotype. The chain couples TRBV14 to TRBJ2-1, with TRBD2 matching over 9 bases. Germline V gene sequence: CDR1 SGHDN, CDR2 FVKESK. The CDR3 has 15 amino acids. The V and J ends lost 3 bases and 0 bases, in that order; junction bases with no gene match: 0. The CDR3 region has the DNA TGTGCCAGCAGCCAGCGGGAGGGCTCCTACAATGAGCAGTTCTTC. Its protein product is CASSQREGSYNEQFF.